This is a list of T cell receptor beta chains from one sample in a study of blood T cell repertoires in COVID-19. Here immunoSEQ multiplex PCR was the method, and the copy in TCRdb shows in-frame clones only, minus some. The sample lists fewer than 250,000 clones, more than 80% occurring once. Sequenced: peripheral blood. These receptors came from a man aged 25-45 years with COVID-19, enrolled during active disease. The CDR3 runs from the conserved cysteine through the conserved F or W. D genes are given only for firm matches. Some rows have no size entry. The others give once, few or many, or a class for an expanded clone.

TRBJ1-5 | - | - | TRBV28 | TGTGCCAGCAGTTTCCCGGTAGAAATCGGGGGCAATCAGCCCCAGCATTTT | CASSFPVEIGGNQPQHF
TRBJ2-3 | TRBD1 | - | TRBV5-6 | TGTGCCAGCAGCTTAAAACAGGGGGGCACAGATACGCAGTATTTT | CASSLKQGGTDTQYF
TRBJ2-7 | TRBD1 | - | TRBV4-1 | TGCGCCAGCAGCCAGGGGGACAGGGGATTCAGCGAGCAGTACTTC | CASSQGDRGFSEQYF
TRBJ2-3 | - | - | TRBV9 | TGTGCCAGCAGCGTAGATGTCCGGACGCAGTATTTT | CASSVDVRTQYF
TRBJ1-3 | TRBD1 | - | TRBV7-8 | TGTGCCAGCAGCTTAGCGCCTGGACAGGGTTTTTTTTCTGGAAACACCATATATTTT | CASSLAPGQGFFSGNTIYF
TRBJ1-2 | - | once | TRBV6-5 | TGTGCCAGCAGTTACTCACGGAGCTATGGCTACACCTTC | CASSYSRSYGYTF
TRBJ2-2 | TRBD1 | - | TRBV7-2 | TGTGCCAGCAGCCCGCGACAGGGGAGGACGGCCGGGGAGCTGTTTTTT | CASSPRQGRTAGELFF
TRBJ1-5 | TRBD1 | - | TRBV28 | TGTGCCAGCTTGGAGGGGGCGCGCAATCAGCCCCAGCATTTT | CASLEGARNQPQHF
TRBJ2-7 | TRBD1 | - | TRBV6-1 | TGTGCCAGCAGTCAGACAGGGGAGCAGTACTTC | CASSQTGEQYF
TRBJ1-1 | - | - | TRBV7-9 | TGTGCCAGCAGCCTGGCTTCAGGGAACACTGAAGCTTTCTTT | CASSLASGNTEAFF
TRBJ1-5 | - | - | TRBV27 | TGTGCCAGCAGTTTCTCAGGGTTCAGCAATCAGCCCCAGCATTTT | CASSFSGFSNQPQHF
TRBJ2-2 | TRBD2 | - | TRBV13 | TGTGCCAGCAGCTACTACCCGGGACTAGCGGGAGTCGTCACCGGGGAGCTGTTTTTT | CASSYYPGLAGVVTGELFF
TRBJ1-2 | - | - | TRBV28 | TGTGCCAGCAGTTTTTCCCCAGGTCTCCGAGATGGCTACACCTTC | CASSFSPGLRDGYTF
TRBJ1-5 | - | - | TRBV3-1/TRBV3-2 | TGTGCCAGCAGCCAGGGGGGGTATGGAACTATGAGCAATCAGCCCCAGCATTTT | CASSQGGYGTMSNQPQHF
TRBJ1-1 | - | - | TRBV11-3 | TGTGCCAGCAGCCGTGGGGCCGGGGGGGGCACTGAAGCTTTCTTT | CASSRGAGGGTEAFF
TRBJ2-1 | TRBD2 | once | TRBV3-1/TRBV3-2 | TGTGCCAGCAGCCCGGGACTAGCGGGGGGGCAGTTCTTC | CASSPGLAGGQFF
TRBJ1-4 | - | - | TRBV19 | TGTGCCAGTACCCCCCTGGGGCCAAGTAGGGGGGGCTTTAATGAAAAACTGTTTTTT | CASTPLGPSRGGFNEKLFF
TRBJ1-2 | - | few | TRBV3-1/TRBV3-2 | TGTGCCAGCAGCCAAGGCAGGGTGCTCTATGGCTACACCTTC | CASSQGRVLYGYTF
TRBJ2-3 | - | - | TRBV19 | TGTGCCAGTAGCCGACAGTACACAGATACGCAGTATTTT | CASSRQYTDTQYF
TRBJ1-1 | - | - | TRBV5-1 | TGCGCCAGCAGCTTAGACAGCACTGAAGCTTTCTTT | CASSLDSTEAFF
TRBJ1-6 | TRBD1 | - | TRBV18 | TGTGCCAGCTCACCAGCACAGGGGGTTAATTCACCCCTCCACTTT | CASSPAQGVNSPLHF
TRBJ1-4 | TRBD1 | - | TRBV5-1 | TGCGCCAGCAGCTCTCGACAGGGGGGGGAAAAACTGTTTTTT | CASSSRQGGEKLFF
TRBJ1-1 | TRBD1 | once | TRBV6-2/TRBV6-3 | TGTGCCAGCAGTTACCGAACAGGGGACACTGAAGCTTTCTTT | CASSYRTGDTEAFF
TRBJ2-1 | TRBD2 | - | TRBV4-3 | TGCGCCAGCAGCCAAGATAGCCCAGCGGGGACCTACAATGAGCAGTTCTTC | CASSQDSPAGTYNEQFF
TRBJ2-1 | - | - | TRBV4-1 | TGCGCCAGCAGCCAAGACGACAATGAGCAGTTCTTC | CASSQDDNEQFF
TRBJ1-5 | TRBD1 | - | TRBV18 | TGTGCCAGCTCACCACCTGCAGGACAGGGGGCGGGTCAGCCCCAGCATTTT | CASSPPAGQGAGQPQHF
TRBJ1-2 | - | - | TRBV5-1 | TGCGCCAGCAGCTTGGCCGGGGGGTACGATGGCTACACCTTC | CASSLAGGYDGYTF
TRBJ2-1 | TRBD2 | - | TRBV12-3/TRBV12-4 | TGTGCCAGCAAAAAGCGGGGGTGGGATGAGCAGTTCTTC | CASKKRGWDEQFF
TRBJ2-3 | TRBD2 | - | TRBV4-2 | TGTGCCAGCAGCCAAGCCCTGACTAGCGGGGGCAGAGATACGCAGTATTTT | CASSQALTSGGRDTQYF
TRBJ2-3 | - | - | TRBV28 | TGTGCCAGCAGTTTCTGGAGTTCAGATACGCAGTATTTT | CASSFWSSDTQYF
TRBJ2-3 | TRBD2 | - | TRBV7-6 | TGTGCCAGCAGCCTCGGGCCATGGCGGGAGACCCGGAGCACAGATACGCAGTATTTT | CASSLGPWRETRSTDTQYF
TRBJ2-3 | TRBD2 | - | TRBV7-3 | TGTGCCAGCAGCTTAATAGGACGGATTAGCGGGAGGTCCACAGATACGCAGTATTTT | CASSLIGRISGRSTDTQYF
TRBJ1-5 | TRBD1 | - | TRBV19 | TGTGCCAGTAGCTACAGGGGTGGGGCTAATAGCAATCAGCCCCAGCATTTT | CASSYRGGANSNQPQHF
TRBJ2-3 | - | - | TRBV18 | TGTGCCAGCTCACCACCACTCGGTCCGGGAGATACGCAGTATTTT | CASSPPLGPGDTQYF
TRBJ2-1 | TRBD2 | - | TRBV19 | TGTGCCAGTAGTAGAAGGACTAGCGGGAGAGGGAAGCACAATGAGCAGTTCTTC | CASSRRTSGRGKHNEQFF
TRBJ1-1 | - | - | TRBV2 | TGTGCCAGCATTCCGGGGAGGATGAACACTGAAGCTTTCTTT | CASIPGRMNTEAFF